A few counts support the clone carrying this TCR beta chain. Its target is unknown. The CDR3 contains 15 residues. The ends lost 4 bases at V and 0 bases at J; junction bases unmatched: 5. This specimen belongs to a study of blood T cells in healthy people across ages. PCR was performed a second time for about 7 to 11 cycles using a sample-barcoded 5' primer and a J-beta primer mix. TCRdb analysed the 5' RACE reads with MiXCR anew, one entry per CDR3 protein. The table includes about 800,000 distinct CDR3 sequences, around a quarter detected once. Study results and limitations: Because sorting was not performed, PBMCs prevented conclusive naive versus antigen-experienced comparison.

This same sample was also part of a study on T cells of mothers and their children. In that study: Over 10 million reads per mother and some 3 million per child were obtained. Comparable shaping of TCR recombination output by thymic selection was observed in related and unrelated pairs. A slight, non-significant increase in overlap was found for related mother-child pairs relative to unrelated pairs.

The TCR was taken from a boy aged 5-17 years in good health. Sequencing was carried out using blood. The V gene is TRBV12-3 or TRBV12-4, the J gene TRBJ1-1, with 7 bases aligning to TRBD1. This CDR3 is CASSSPDRVNTEAFF. The DNA of the CDR3 is TGTGCCAGCAGTTCCCCCGACAGGGTGAACACTGAAGCTTTCTTT.